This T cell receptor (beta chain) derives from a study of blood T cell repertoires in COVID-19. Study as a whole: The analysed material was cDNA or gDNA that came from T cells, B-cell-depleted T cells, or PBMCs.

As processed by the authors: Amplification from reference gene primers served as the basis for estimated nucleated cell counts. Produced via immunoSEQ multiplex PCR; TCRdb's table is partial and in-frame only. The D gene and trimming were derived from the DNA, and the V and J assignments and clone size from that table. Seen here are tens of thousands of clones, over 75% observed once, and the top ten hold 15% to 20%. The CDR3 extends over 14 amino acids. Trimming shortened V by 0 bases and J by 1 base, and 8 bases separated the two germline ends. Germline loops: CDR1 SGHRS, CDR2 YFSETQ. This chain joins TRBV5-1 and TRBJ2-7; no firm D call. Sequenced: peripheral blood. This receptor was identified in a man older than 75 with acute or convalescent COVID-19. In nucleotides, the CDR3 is TGCGCCAGCAGCTTGGTGCTAGGTTCCTACGAGCAGTACTTC. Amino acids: CASSLVLGSYEQYF.